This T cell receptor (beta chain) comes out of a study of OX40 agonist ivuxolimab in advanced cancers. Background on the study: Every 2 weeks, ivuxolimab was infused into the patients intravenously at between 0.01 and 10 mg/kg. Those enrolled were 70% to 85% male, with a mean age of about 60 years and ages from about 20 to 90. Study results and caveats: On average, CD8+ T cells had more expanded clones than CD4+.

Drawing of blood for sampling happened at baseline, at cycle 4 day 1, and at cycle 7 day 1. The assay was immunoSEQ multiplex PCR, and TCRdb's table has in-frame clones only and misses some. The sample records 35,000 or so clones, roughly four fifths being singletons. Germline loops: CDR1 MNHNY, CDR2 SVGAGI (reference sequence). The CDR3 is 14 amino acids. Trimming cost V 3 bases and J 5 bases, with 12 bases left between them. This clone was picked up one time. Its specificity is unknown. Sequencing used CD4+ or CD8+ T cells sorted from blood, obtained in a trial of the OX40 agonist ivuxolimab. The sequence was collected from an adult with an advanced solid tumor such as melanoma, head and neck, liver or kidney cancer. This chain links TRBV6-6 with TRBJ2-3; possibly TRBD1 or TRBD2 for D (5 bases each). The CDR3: CASSYYGAKDTQYF. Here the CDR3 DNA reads TGTGCCAGCAGTTATTACGGGGCTAAAGATACGCAGTATTTT.